A selection of T cell receptor beta chains follows, all from one sample in a study of cytomegalovirus exposure and HLA in healthy donors. Only in-frame clones appear in the TCRdb table, and some are missing; sequencing was by immunoSEQ multiplex PCR. The data hold 150,000 to 200,000 clones, with 60% to 85% observed a single time. The sequenced material came from PBMCs. Every receptor here comes from a male donor in good health and CMV-seropositive. Both conserved end residues are part of each CDR3. Each record gives: clone size, V gene, D gene, J gene, CDR3 DNA, CDR3 protein. A D gene is named only where the DNA matches it firmly. Size is stated for part of the rows, as once, few or many counts, or as a class when the clone is expanded.

>-|TRBV5-4|-|TRBJ2-7
TGTGCCAGCAGCTTTAGCCGGCTCAGCGATGAGCAGTACTTC
CASSFSRLSDEQYF
>once|TRBV5-4|TRBD1|TRBJ1-1
TGTGCCAGCAGCTTCCCGGCAGGGGGACGCACTGAAGCTTTCTTT
CASSFPAGGRTEAFF
>-|TRBV9|-|TRBJ1-1
TGTGCCAGCAGCGTAGGGGCCAGCACCGAAGCTTTCTTT
CASSVGASTEAFF
>few|TRBV6-6|-|TRBJ2-3
TGTGCCAGCAGTTATCAGGGTAGCCGGACAGATACGCAGTATTTT
CASSYQGSRTDTQYF
>-|TRBV27|TRBD1|TRBJ2-2
TGTGCCAGCAGTTGGACAGGGGGTTTGAACACCGGGGAGCTGTTTTTT
CASSWTGGLNTGELFF
>-|TRBV7-9|-|TRBJ1-1
TGTGCCAGCAGCTATGACACGAACACTGAAGCTTTCTTT
CASSYDTNTEAFF
>-|TRBV7-9|-|TRBJ1-2
TGTGCCAGCAGCTTTCAGGGATTTAACTATGGCTACACCTTC
CASSFQGFNYGYTF
>few|TRBV7-7|-|TRBJ1-4
TGTGCTAGCAGCCACAGGGCAGGTGAAAAACTGTTTTTT
CASSHRAGEKLFF
>-|TRBV2|-|TRBJ2-2
TGTGCCAGCAGTGTCAATTCGGGGGAGACCGGGGAGCTGTTTTTT
CASSVNSGETGELFF
>-|TRBV5-6|-|TRBJ2-7
TGTGCCAGCAGCGCGCGGGACTTTCTAATCGAGCAGTGCTTC
CASSARDFLIEQCF
>-|TRBV19|TRBD1|TRBJ1-1
TGTGCCAGTAGTAGTGGGACAGGGGCGCGGGACACTGAAGCTTTCTTT
CASSSGTGARDTEAFF
>-|TRBV7-2|-|TRBJ2-3
TGTGCCAGCACCCTACGGCAGGGTAAAGAGGAAGGCACAGATACGCAGTATTTT
CASTLRQGKEEGTDTQYF
>-|TRBV6-5|TRBD1|TRBJ1-6
TGTGCCAGCAGTTCCGCCGGGACAGTCCTTAATTCACCCCTCCACTTT
CASSSAGTVLNSPLHF
>-|TRBV4-1|-|TRBJ1-2
TGCGCCAGCAGCCAGATCGGACAGAGGGATGGCTACACCTTC
CASSQIGQRDGYTF
>-|TRBV27|-|TRBJ1-1
TGTGCCAGCAGTTTATGGGGGAGGGGGGACACTGAAGCTTTCTTT
CASSLWGRGDTEAFF
>few|TRBV6-1|-|TRBJ1-2
TGTGCCAGCAGTGAATCTGACTATGGCTACACCTTC
CASSESDYGYTF
>once|TRBV6-5|TRBD1|TRBJ2-1
TGTGCCAGCAGTTACGAGGGGGCATCCTACAATGAGCAGTTCTTC
CASSYEGASYNEQFF
>few|TRBV5-6|TRBD1|TRBJ1-2
TGTGCCAGCAGCTTGGGGGACAGGGACTACTATGGCTACACCTTC
CASSLGDRDYYGYTF
>-|TRBV7-9|TRBD2|TRBJ2-3
TGTGCCAGCAGCTTAACAAGCGGGGGAGGAGATACGCAGTATTTT
CASSLTSGGGDTQYF
>-|TRBV5-6|-|TRBJ1-1
TGTGCCAGCAGCTTGGACAGGCAGAACACTGAAGCTTTCTTT
CASSLDRQNTEAFF
>once|TRBV6-6|-|TRBJ2-3
TGTGCCAGCAGTTACTCGCTTAGCGGAAACACAGATACGCAGTATTTT
CASSYSLSGNTDTQYF
>-|TRBV25-1|TRBD1|TRBJ1-3
TGTGCCAGCAGTGAATATAAGGGCAGGGGGCCCGGAAACACCATATATTTT
CASSEYKGRGPGNTIYF
>once|TRBV29-1|TRBD1|TRBJ1-4
TGCAGCGTTCGGGGGACAGCTAATGAAAAACTGTTTTTT
CSVRGTANEKLFF
>few|TRBV28|-|TRBJ1-3
TGTGCCAGCAGTCCCCCCAACACATTCACCATATATTTT
CASSPPNTFTIYF
>-|TRBV6-1|TRBD2|TRBJ2-7
TGTGCCAGCAGTGAAGGGGGGGGATTCTACGAGCAGTACTTC
CASSEGGGFYEQYF
>-|TRBV30|TRBD2|TRBJ2-1
TGTGCCTGGAGTGTTCAGGGAGGGAACTACAATGAGCAGTTCTTC
CAWSVQGGNYNEQFF
>-|TRBV7-3|-|TRBJ2-2
TGTGCCAGCAGCTCGACAGGAAACACCGGGGAGCTGTTTTTT
CASSSTGNTGELFF
>-|TRBV11-3|TRBD1|TRBJ2-2
TGTGCCAGCAGCCCGGACAGGGTAGGCACCGGGGAGCTGTTTTTT
CASSPDRVGTGELFF
>few|TRBV4-3|-|TRBJ1-2
TGCGCCAGCAGCCAAGAAGCGGGGATGAGTGGCTACACCTTC
CASSQEAGMSGYTF
>-|TRBV18|-|TRBJ1-4
TGTGCCAGCTCCCTGTCCGTCCTGGAAAAACTGTTTTTT
CASSLSVLEKLFF
>-|TRBV30|-|TRBJ2-5
TGTGCCTGGAGTCCACTGCAAGAGACCCAGTACTTC
CAWSPLQETQYF
>few|TRBV5-1|-|TRBJ2-2
TGCGCCAGCAGCCCCTGGACTGGAAACACCGGGGAGCTGTTTTTT
CASSPWTGNTGELFF
>-|TRBV6-4|TRBD1|TRBJ1-5
TGTGCCAGGGGGACAGTTTCGAGCAATCAGCCCCAGCATTTT
CARGTVSSNQPQHF
>-|TRBV4-3|-|TRBJ2-3
TGCGCCAGCAGCCAAGATTTGGGTCTAGCTAACCCCACAGATACGCAGTATTTT
CASSQDLGLANPTDTQYF
>-|TRBV13|TRBD1|TRBJ1-2
TGTGCCAGCAGCTTTTCCTTGCAGGGGGCGCGTTACACCTTC
CASSFSLQGARYTF
>-|TRBV27|-|TRBJ1-5
TGTGCCAGCAGTTCTACTAGCTGGCCCCAGCATTTT
CASSSTSWPQHF
>once|TRBV2|-|TRBJ1-1
TGTGCCAGCACCCTAGGGGGGGAGAACACTGAAGCTTTCTTT
CASTLGGENTEAFF
>once|TRBV6-1|TRBD1|TRBJ1-2
TGTGCCAGCAGTGAAACCAGGGGGCCTCAGGGCTACACCTTC
CASSETRGPQGYTF
>-|TRBV19|-|TRBJ2-5
TGTGCCAGTAGTATAGATTTGTTAAGCGGGACCCAGTACTTC
CASSIDLLSGTQYF
>-|TRBV4-1|TRBD2|TRBJ2-1
TGCGCCAGCAGGGGCGGGGGGCGCAATGAGCAGTTCTTC
CASRGGGRNEQFF
>-|TRBV18|TRBD2|TRBJ2-2
TGTGCCAGCTCATCGAGAGCGGGGTTCACCGGGGAGCTGTTTTTT
CASSSRAGFTGELFF
>-|TRBV29-1|-|TRBJ2-3
TGCAGCGTTGAACCCCGGTTCCAAGTTCGGGTATCGCAGTATTTT
CSVEPRFQVRVSQYF
>few|TRBV6-1|-|TRBJ2-1
TGTGCCAGCAGCCAGAGGAGCTCCTACAATGAGCAGTTCTTC
CASSQRSSYNEQFF
>-|TRBV5-1|-|TRBJ1-1
TGCGCCAGCAGCTGGGGGGGGTCCAGGGCTGAAGCTTTCTTT
CASSWGGSRAEAFF
>few|TRBV4-1|TRBD1|TRBJ1-4
TGCGCCAGCAGCATCCAGACAGGGCGGACTAATGAAAAACTGTTTTTT
CASSIQTGRTNEKLFF
>once|TRBV9|-|TRBJ2-2
TGTGCCAGCAGCGGCGGCCAGAACACCGGGGAGCTGTTTTTT
CASSGGQNTGELFF
>-|TRBV11-2|-|TRBJ2-4
TGTGCCAGCAGCTCCGACAGAGAAGCCATAGCCAAAAACATTCAGTACTTC
CASSSDREAIAKNIQYF
>-|TRBV4-3|-|TRBJ1-1
TGCGCCAGCAGCCAAGCGACAGGACGGACTGAAGCTTTCTTT
CASSQATGRTEAFF
>-|TRBV30|TRBD2|TRBJ2-3
TGTGCCTGGGTGGGCGCGGGGGGTTATACGCAGTATTTT
CAWVGAGGYTQYF
>-|TRBV4-3|-|TRBJ2-3
TGCGCCAGCAGCCATAATCTGGGGGAGGGCACAGATACGCAGTATTTT
CASSHNLGEGTDTQYF
>-|TRBV7-8|TRBD1|TRBJ2-7
TGTGCCAGCAGCCTAACGGACAGGGGCTACGAGCAGTACTTC
CASSLTDRGYEQYF
>-|TRBV5-4|-|TRBJ2-4
TGTGCCAGCAGCTTGGCGGGCGGACTCCTTCAGTACTTC
CASSLAGGLLQYF
>-|TRBV7-9|-|TRBJ2-1
TGTGCCAGCAGCTTCGTAGCGGACTACAATGAGCAGTTCTTC
CASSFVADYNEQFF
>-|TRBV5-1|TRBD2|TRBJ2-1
TGCGCCAGCAGCTCCCGAACACTAGCGGGGGGGCGTGAGCAGTTCTTC
CASSSRTLAGGREQFF
>-|TRBV7-9|-|TRBJ1-1
TGTGCCAGCAGCTCGGAGGGTACGCCGAACACTGAAGCTTTCTTT
CASSSEGTPNTEAFF
>-|TRBV6-6|-|TRBJ2-7
TGTGCCAGCACCGGAGTTTCCTACGAGCAGTACTTC
CASTGVSYEQYF
>once|TRBV19|TRBD1|TRBJ2-7
TGTGCCAGCAGCAGACAGGGGGCCTACGAGCAGTACTTC
CASSRQGAYEQYF